Below, 32 T cell receptor beta chains from the same sample are listed, as sequenced in a study of T cell responses to AZD1222 COVID-19 vaccine. Using immunoSEQ multiplex PCR, the repertoire was profiled, and TCRdb retains in-frame clones only, with some absent. The sample has about 150,000 clones, roughly nine tenths seen once. The input for sequencing was peripheral blood, taken 28 days after the second AZD1222 dose. The receptors stem from an adult who received the AZD1222 COVID-19 vaccine.

There are a few counts of this clone. The chain carries TRBV3-1 (or the pseudogene TRBV3-2) and TRBJ1-1, with TRBD1 identical over 9 bases. CDR1 LGHDT and CDR2 YNNKEL come from the germline V gene (reference sequence). The CDR3 spans 13 residues. V trimming: 6 bases; J trimming: 3 bases; junction bases outside the gene matches: 2. The CDR3 bases are TGTGCCAGCAGACGACAGGGGGACACTGAAGCTTTCTTT. Amino acid sequence: CASRRQGDTEAFF.

The chain uses TRBV27 and TRBJ1-2, with unresolved D. This CDR3 contains 16 residues. V lost 3 bases and J 8 bases, leaving 22 bases between the germline ends. Germline CDR1 is MNHEY and CDR2 is SMNVEV (reference sequence). CDR3 residues: CASSFSGLGRISGYTF. CDR3 nucleotides: TGTGCCAGCAGTTTTTCCGGGTTGGGCAGAATCTCCGGCTACACCTTC.

The chain employs TRBV27 and TRBJ1-6; TRBD1 might be the D (5 bases). Deletions cut 3 bases from V and 0 bases from J, with 12 bases between. Germline V gene lookup returns CDR1 MNHEY and CDR2 SMNVEV (reference sequence). The CDR3 runs to 17 residues. The CDR3 nucleotides are TGTGCCAGCAGTTTTCGCCTCCAGGGCTCCTATAATTCACCCCTCCACTTT. Translated: CASSFRLQGSYNSPLHF.

V and J are TRBV19 and TRBJ2-5, with 16 bases aligning to TRBD2. CDR1 and CDR2 (germline): LNHDA, SQIVND (reference sequence). V was pared by 6 bases and J by 2 bases, with 9 bases of the junction left unmatched. The CDR3 runs to 18 residues. The CDR3 bases are TGTGCCAGTAGCCCAGTGCCGGGACTAGCGGGAGGGCAAGAGACCCAGTACTTC. The encoded protein is CASSPVPGLAGGQETQYF.

The chain uses TRBV5-8 and TRBJ1-5; the D gene is possibly TRBD1 (5 bases). Germline values: CDR1 SGHTS, CDR2 YDEGEE. Trimming cost V 4 bases and J 0 bases, with 14 bases left between them. The CDR3 totals 16 residues. The CDR3 is CASSRGRVSSNQPQHF. CDR3 DNA sequence: TGTGCCAGCAGCCGGGGCAGGGTTTCTAGCAATCAGCCCCAGCATTTT.

The DNA for the CDR3 is TGTGCCAGCAGCTTAGGGGCTTCGACAGACAACTATGGCTACACCTTC. Translating gives CASSLGASTDNYGYTF. The chain couples TRBV13 to TRBJ1-2; TRBD1 might be the D (5 bases). From germline, CDR1 is PRHDT and CDR2 FYEKMQ (reference sequence). V was pared by 0 bases and J by 2 bases, with 13 bases between. The CDR3 extends over 16 amino acids.

This clone came up once. This chain links TRBV28 with TRBJ1-1; D may be TRBD1 (5 bases). V lost 3 bases and J lost 2, with 10 bases in between. The CDR3 spans 14 residues. Germline V gene data show CDR1 as MDHEN and CDR2 as SYDVKM. The CDR3 coding sequence is TGTGCCAGCAGTTTTCGGGGGGTAAACACTGAAGCTTTCTTT. Protein sequence: CASSFRGVNTEAFF. The full variable domain, in which reference TRBV28 and TRBJ1-1 provide the parts outside the CDR3, is DVKVTQSSRYLVKRTGEKVFLECVQDMDHENMFWYRQDPGLGLRLIYFSYDVKMKEKGDIPEGYSVSREKKERFSLILESASTNQTSMYLCASSFRGVNTEAFFGQGTRLTVV.

The rearrangement joins TRBV5-6 to TRBJ2-7, with unresolved D. From germline, CDR1 is SGHDT and CDR2 YYEEEE. V was trimmed by 6 bases and J by 0 bases, leaving 10 bases between them. The CDR3 is 13 residues long. CDR3 sequence (DNA): TGTGCCAGCACCGCTGGGTTCTCCTACGAGCAGTACTTC. It yields the protein CASTAGFSYEQYF.

The J gene is TRBJ1-6, the V gene TRBV19, with D possibly being TRBD1 (6 bases). Trimming took off 7 bases at V and 10 bases at J, with 11 bases between the two ends. From germline, CDR1 is LNHDA and CDR2 SQIVND (reference sequence). This CDR3 has 12 residues. The CDR3 region is CASNTGRSPLHF. As DNA, the CDR3 is TGTGCCAGTAATACAGGGCGATCACCCCTCCACTTT.

The chain carries TRBV10-3 and TRBJ2-1; 7 bases line up with TRBD2. Trimming removed 6 bases from V and 1 base from J; junction bases left unmatched: 6. Germline loops: CDR1 ENHRY, CDR2 SYGVKD. This CDR3 spans 15 amino acids. CDR3 sequence: CAIRERDYSYNEQFF. CDR3 coding DNA: TGTGCCATCAGGGAAAGGGACTATTCCTACAATGAGCAGTTCTTC.

This clone was counted a single time. This rearrangement joins TRBV25-1 to TRBJ2-5; TRBD1 agrees at 9 bases. Losses at the gene ends were 5 bases for V and 4 bases for J; bases not matched to a gene: 11. This CDR3 has 16 residues. The germline CDR1 and CDR2 sequences are MGHDK and SYGVNS. The CDR3, as DNA: TGTGCCAGCAGTTGGAAGGACAGGGGTCTTACAGAGACCCAGTACTTC. Amino acids: CASSWKDRGLTETQYF.

This chain joins TRBV5-4 and TRBJ1-1; no firm D call. Trimming pared 0 bases from V and 10 bases from J, leaving 13 bases between. This CDR3 contains 13 residues. Looked up from germline, CDR1 is SGHNT and CDR2 is YYREEE (reference sequence). CDR3 amino acids: CASSLESFGRAFF. CDR3 bases: TGTGCCAGCAGCTTGGAGAGTTTTGGGCGAGCTTTCTTT.

This chain connects TRBV11-2 to TRBJ2-7; D is perhaps TRBD2 (6 bases). This CDR3 contains 16 residues. Germline CDR1 SGHAT, CDR2 FQNNGV. With 0 bases removed from V and 4 bases from J, the gap between germline ends came to 16 bases. CDR3 coding DNA: TGTGCCAGCAGCTTAGATGGGAGGCGCTCTGGATACGAGCAGTACTTC. Translating it yields CASSLDGRRSGYEQYF.

CDR3: CASKSGMGVGGELFF. CDR3 DNA sequence: TGTGCCAGCAAAAGCGGCATGGGCGTCGGCGGGGAGCTGTTTTTT. The chain links TRBV6-4 to TRBJ2-2, with a possible D match to TRBD2 (5 bases). V lost 7 bases, J lost 7 bases, and 19 bases lay in between. The CDR3 contains 15 residues. Germline V gene lookup returns CDR1 MRHNA and CDR2 SNTAGT.

This chain joins TRBV4-1 and TRBJ2-7, with a weak D call TRBD1 (6 bases). The V gene lost 3 bases and the J gene lost 7 bases, with 16 bases spanning the gap. CDR1 is MGHRA and CDR2 is YSYEKL in the germline V gene. The CDR3 loop spans 14 amino acids. The DNA for the CDR3 is TGCGCCAGCAGCCAGGTAGGGGGAAGCGGAGAGCAGTACTTC. Amino acid sequence: CASSQVGGSGEQYF.

V usage is TRBV20-1 and J usage is TRBJ1-5; D call uncertain. This CDR3 has 15 amino acids. Trimming removed 3 bases at V and 3 bases at J, with 15 bases between. Germline lookup yields CDR1 DFQATT and CDR2 SNEGSKA (reference sequence). CDR3 bases: TGCAGTGCTAGTGTCAGTAGAAGGGTCAATCAGCCCCAGCATTTT. Translation: CSASVSRRVNQPQHF.

This chain joins TRBV5-1 and TRBJ1-4; 9 positions match TRBD1. Germline V gives CDR1 SGHRS, CDR2 YFSETQ. This CDR3 comprises 14 residues. Trimming cost V 7 bases and J 6 bases; bases outside gene matches: 7. CDR3 DNA: TGCGCCAGCGGGACCGGGACAGGGCATGAAAAACTGTTTTTT. Protein product: CASGTGTGHEKLFF.

This chain uses TRBV11-2 with TRBJ2-7; D ambiguous. The V gene's germline CDR1 is SGHAT and CDR2 FQNNGV. Trimming shortened V by 0 bases and J by 5 bases, and 5 bases separated the two germline ends. The CDR3 runs 12 residues. The CDR3 spells CASSLDRNEQYF. The CDR3 DNA sequence: TGTGCCAGCAGCTTAGACAGGAACGAGCAGTACTTC.

Concerning this clone itself: In the same sample, other DNA sequences code for this CDR3. The chain links TRBV5-1 to TRBJ1-1; maybe TRBD1 (5 bases). The CDR3 loop spans 15 amino acids. Germline CDR1 and CDR2: SGHRS and YFSETQ. Trimming cost V 0 bases and J 1 base, with 10 bases left between them. The CDR3: CASSLAATGNTEAFF. The CDR3 DNA follows: TGCGCCAGCAGCTTGGCCGCTACAGGGAACACTGAAGCTTTCTTT.

The chain carries TRBV19 and TRBJ1-1, with D unclear. Looked up from germline, CDR1 is LNHDA and CDR2 is SQIVND (reference sequence). Trimming shortened V by 6 bases and J by 2 bases, and 10 bases separated the two germline ends. This CDR3 is built from 13 residues. This CDR3 is CASREIENTEAFF. DNA of the CDR3: TGTGCCAGTAGAGAAATTGAAAACACTGAAGCTTTCTTT.

Concerning this clone itself: The sample has other DNA sequences that encode this CDR3 too. The V and J genes are TRBV12-3 or TRBV12-4 and TRBJ2-5; TRBD2 matches at 7 bases. J lost 4 bases, V lost 3 bases, and 2 bases had no gene match. This CDR3 comprises 13 residues. CDR3 in DNA: TGTGCCAGCAGTTTGGGGGGGACAGAGACCCAGTACTTC. It is translated as CASSLGGTETQYF.

This chain connects TRBV19 to TRBJ2-2; 9 positions agree with TRBD1. The CDR3 length is 15 residues. Per the germline V gene, CDR1 is LNHDA and CDR2 is SQIVND (reference sequence). The junction had 6 bases not matched to a gene; V was cut back by 6 bases and J by 4 bases. The CDR3, as DNA: TGTGCCAGTAGGGAGGGACAGGGAGTCACCGGGGAGCTGTTTTTT. Translated: CASREGQGVTGELFF.

This rearrangement joins TRBV9 to TRBJ2-2; D not resolved. CDR3 length equals 16 residues. Germline V gene data show CDR1 as SGDLS and CDR2 as YYNGEE. V gave up 0 bases and J gave up 0 bases, with 9 bases separating them. The CDR3 protein is CASSVAGLTNTGELFF. Written as DNA, the CDR3 is TGTGCCAGCAGCGTAGCCGGATTGACGAACACCGGGGAGCTGTTTTTT.

The CDR3: CASSKNSYYEQYF. The CDR3 region has the DNA TGTGCCAGCAGTAAGAACAGCTACTACGAGCAGTACTTC. This chain links TRBV6-5 with TRBJ2-7; no clear D. Germline V gene data show CDR1 as MNHEY and CDR2 as SVGAGI. The CDR3 length is 13 residues. V dropped 5 bases and J dropped 3 bases, with 11 bases sitting between them.

The V and J genes are TRBV18 and TRBJ1-1; the D is unclear. The CDR3 is 13 amino acids. With 4 bases removed from V and 8 bases from J, the gap between germline ends came to 14 bases. The germline CDR1 and CDR2 sequences are KGHSH and LQKENI. The CDR3 sequence is CASSQPVLDEAFF. The CDR3 DNA is TGTGCCAGCTCACAACCGGTTTTGGACGAAGCTTTCTTT.

The V gene is TRBV5-1, the J gene TRBJ2-5, with D unclear. V lost 0 bases to trimming and J lost 1 base, with 7 bases between them. Germline CDR1 reads SGHRS; CDR2 reads YFSETQ. The CDR3 consists of 14 residues. DNA of the CDR3: TGCGCCAGCAGCTTGGCCACTCCCCAAGAGACCCAGTACTTC. It translates to CASSLATPQETQYF.

The V call is TRBV12-5, the J call TRBJ1-4; D not certain. CDR3 length equals 10 residues. Trimming took off 7 bases at V and 9 bases at J, with 6 bases between the two ends. CDR1 LGHNT and CDR2 FRNRAP come from the germline V gene. CDR3 sequence (DNA): TGTGCTAGTGTTCAAAAAAAACTGTTTTTT. The encoded protein is CASVQKKLFF.

The V call is TRBV19, the J call TRBJ1-4; no firm D call. CDR1 LNHDA and CDR2 SQIVND come from the germline V gene (reference sequence). V was trimmed by 4 bases and J by 8 bases, leaving 23 bases between them. The CDR3 is 17 residues long. The CDR3 loop is CASSNPHPGPLGEKLFF. CDR3 nucleotides: TGTGCCAGTAGTAATCCCCACCCAGGACCCTTAGGGGAAAAACTGTTTTTT.

The chain has TRBV6-5 and TRBJ2-7, with D perhaps given as TRBD1 or TRBD2 (5 bases each). The V gene's germline CDR1 is MNHEY and CDR2 SVGAGI. Trimming pared 1 base from V and 0 bases from J, leaving 10 bases between. The CDR3 runs 15 residues. The CDR3, as DNA: TGTGCCAGCAGTTACTTAGGGGACCGCTCCTACGAGCAGTACTTC. It codes for CASSYLGDRSYEQYF.

V gene TRBV28 combines with J gene TRBJ2-3, with 13 positions matching TRBD2. CDR3 size: 16 residues. J was trimmed by 2 bases and V by 4 bases; bases with no gene match: 3. The V gene's germline CDR1 is MDHEN and CDR2 SYDVKM. DNA for the CDR3: TGTGCCAGCAGTTCAGGGACTAGCGGGGCCACAGATACGCAGTATTTT. Protein product: CASSSGTSGATDTQYF.

The V call is TRBV2, the J call TRBJ1-1; 7 nucleotides match TRBD1. The CDR3 sequence is 12 residues long. The junction had 5 bases not matched to a gene; V was cut back by 8 bases and J by 5 bases. The germline CDR1 and CDR2 sequences are SNHLY and FYNNEI. The CDR3 protein is CASPSGGTEAFF. CDR3 bases: TGTGCCAGCCCATCAGGGGGAACTGAAGCTTTCTTT.

This clone was seen only once. The chain couples TRBV19 to TRBJ1-5; 7 bases fit TRBD1. The germline V gene has CDR1 LNHDA and CDR2 SQIVND (reference sequence). CDR3 length equals 14 residues. V shed 8 bases and J 11 bases; nucleotides not matched to a gene: 15. Here the CDR3 DNA reads TGTGCCAGTCACCGGGACAGCGAAACGTTGGCCCAGCATTTT. Translation gives CASHRDSETLAQHF.